This T cell receptor beta chain originates from a study of regulatory T cells in long-lasting Graves disease. Study results and limitations: Sampling was limited to peripheral blood rather than thyroid tissue.

This sample's time point: newly diagnosed GD, antithyroid drugs for less than 3 months. From RNA extracted from PBMCs, the TCR library was made. This clonotype was counted at least ten times. Its cognate antigen is unknown. With 2 bases removed from V and 7 bases from J, the gap between germline ends came to 13 bases. The germline gives CDR1 MDHEN, CDR2 SYDVKM. The CDR3 is made up of 14 amino acids. Assembly of TCR beta libraries relied on iRepertoire HTBI primers together with Arm-PCR of CDR3 regions. Per the original data handling: 60 or so TRBV and approximately 13 TRBJ segments were identified across samples. MiXCR was run by TCRdb on the multiplex PCR reads, yielding one entry per CDR3 protein. V and J calls and clone size were set by TCRdb, not the authors. Of approximately 560,000 distinct CDR3 sequences listed, 16% were seen once; the top ten hold 12%. This same sample was also part of a study on T cells in Graves' hyperthyroidism and ophthalmopathy. According to that study: The authors deemed Graves' hyperthyroidism stable absent ophthalmopathy progression within 18 months. In the first-round RT-PCR of the TCR CDR3, the HTBI primer set was used.

The sequenced sample was peripheral blood mononuclear cells (PBMCs), obtained at new diagnosis, from a patient treated with antithyroid drugs. This TCR was sampled from a man aged 18 to 29 with Graves disease. The V and J genes are TRBV28 and TRBJ2-3, with D possibly matching TRBD2 (6 bases). The CDR3 spells CASSLPGSPHTQYF. The DNA of the CDR3 is TGTGCCAGCAGTTTACCCGGGAGTCCTCATACGCAGTATTTT. Complete variable domain (other parts from reference TRBV28 and TRBJ2-3): DVKVTQSSRYLVKRTGEKVFLECVQDMDHENMFWYRQDPGLGLRLIYFSYDVKMKEKGDIPEGYSVSREKKERFSLILESASTNQTSMYLCASSLPGSPHTQYFGPGTRLTVL.